The following is a T cell receptor (beta chain) sequence with its context. Which antigen it targets is not known. No much larger clone is present one base from it, and per-base qualities are unavailable. This sample stems from a study of shared clonotypes between healthy human individuals (dated by TCRdb to 2020 to 2021). Background for the entire study: A few men and a couple of women, aged 18 to 49 years, made up the cohort. For each donor, three plates each were used for CD4 naive and CD4 memory, two plates were used for CD8 naive, and one plate was used for CD8 memory. To estimate repertoire size and how much clonotype sharing occurs between individuals, the study deeply sequenced the blood TCR repertoires of 4 to 6 healthy adults. To increase sequencing depth and limit assay-specific biases, different laboratories used diverse techniques to prepare libraries and sequence TCR repertoires. Each donor's leukapheresis produced roughly between about 0.8 and 10 billion PBMCs.

TCR CDR3 regions were amplified from genomic DNA by multiplex PCR using the deep immunoSEQ assay. Extracted genomic DNA from each cell subset was distributed evenly across all wells of several immunoSEQ 96-well plates, and each plate was treated as a replicate. Each replicate PCR for sorted subsets received roughly 0.2 ug genomic DNA, equal to roughly 30,000 T cell genomes. Purified libraries were measured with a Qubit 3.0 fluorometer, size-checked on a Bioanalyzer 2100, and measured again with the KAPA Library Quantification kit. Each immunoSEQ 96-well plate was sequenced on its own single-read 150-cycle Illumina NextSeq 550 flow cell. Per the source publication's procedure: Because the immunoSEQ output held only junctional sequences and lacked quality scores, the filtering could not match the filtering applied to full-length reads. To assign V/J genes and CDR3, sequences were annotated using PyIR, a Python wrapper for IgBLAST v1.9, with IMGT germline references. Reads with weak V/J assignments (E-value above 1e-6), missing CDR3, stop codons, out-of-frame junctions, or ambiguous translated residues were removed. V3J clonotypes were defined by identical inferred V gene, J gene, and CDR3 amino acid sequence. Percentage overlap between repertoires was computed as shared unique clonotypes divided by the size of the smaller repertoire. RTK rarefaction, the Chao1 estimator, and Recon v2.1 estimates of unobserved clonotypes were used to assess repertoire richness. Generation probabilities for all TCRbeta clonotypes obtained by the gDNA method from a handful of donors were computed using OLGA. What TCRdb holds here is the immuneACCESS table cut down to in-frame rearrangements. Part of the clones is not present; checked against another copy, under half of the missing clones reflect an unresolved V gene, and the others are unexplained. D and trimming were read from the DNA, whereas the V and J calls and clone size are those reported in that table. For this sample the table gives 2 million to 2.5 million clones, of which approximately 94% were detected only once. 1.5% to 2% of the sample is held by the ten biggest clonotypes.

CD8 naive samples were CD45RO-negative cells positively selected for CCR7, giving a CD45RA+CCR7+ population that excluded TemRA cells. The donors were healthy, HIV-negative adults with no recently reported acute infections or vaccinations. All donors were Caucasian adults living in Nashville, Tennessee, USA. After blood collection by leukapheresis, PBMCs were isolated using Ficoll-Histopaque density gradient centrifugation and then cryopreserved in the vapor phase of liquid nitrogen. Analytical flow cytometry was used to check the purity and quantity of each magnetically sorted T cell population. Each sorted fraction had its genomic DNA isolated and then quantified by UV absorbance on a Nanodrop 2000c. Results and caveats for the whole study, not just this receptor: Only blood was sampled, and tissue TCR repertoires likely differ from those in blood. The genetic and exposure-history diversity represented was limited by the small number of donors. Clonotypes shared by all four sorted-subset donors showed higher generation probabilities than non-shared clonotypes. Naive subsets generally had larger estimated clonotype richness than memory subsets did. Even with the large sequencing depth, rarefaction of the sorted-subset datasets indicated that sequencing was incomplete. Across four donors, around 5% of naive CD4, approximately 3.6% of naive CD8, 2.3% of memory CD4, and approximately 0.4% of memory CD8 clonotypes were shared. Pairwise subsampling indicated that sequencing depth was expected to affect the degree of clonotype sharing among donors.

The CDR3 sequence holds 14 residues, the cysteine and phenylalanine included. Only the CDR3 region is kept as DNA, spanning 42 bases read in frame from base 1. At the junction V is shortened by 6 bases and J by 2 bases, with 13 bases in between. CDR1 and CDR2, per the germline V gene, are MDHEN and SYDVKM. The material sequenced was naive CD8+ T cells from PBMCs. Per the publication, the cell subset or site label means: CD45RA+CCR7+. The V and J genes are TRBV28 and TRBJ2-5; the D region possibly corresponds to TRBD1 (5 bases align). This clonotype originated in a man aged 18 to 29 in good health. Some clones in this sample may be carry-over from other donors' samples. The CDR3 reads CASRPRVSQETQYF. The nucleotides are TGTGCCAGCAGACCCAGGGTGTCTCAAGAGACCCAGTACTTC.